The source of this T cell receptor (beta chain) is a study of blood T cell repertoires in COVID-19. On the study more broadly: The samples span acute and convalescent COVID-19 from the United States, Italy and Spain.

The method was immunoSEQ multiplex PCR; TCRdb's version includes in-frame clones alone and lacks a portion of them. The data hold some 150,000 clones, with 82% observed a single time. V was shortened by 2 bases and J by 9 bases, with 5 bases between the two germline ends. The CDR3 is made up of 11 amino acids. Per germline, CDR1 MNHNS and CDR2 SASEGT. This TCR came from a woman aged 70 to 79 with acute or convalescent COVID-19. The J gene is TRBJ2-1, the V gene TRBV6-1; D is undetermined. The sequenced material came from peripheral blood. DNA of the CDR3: TGTGCCAGCAGTGAACTGGCTGAGCAGTTCTTC. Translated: CASSELAEQFF.